A single sample is the source of the 7 T cell receptor beta chains below, sequenced in a study of T cell responses to AZD1222 COVID-19 vaccine. Assay: immunoSEQ multiplex PCR; the TCRdb copy retains only in-frame clones and omits some. The sample includes under 200,000 clones, around 88% of them seen just once. The sequencing here drew on peripheral blood, taken 28 days after the second AZD1222 dose. The receptors were gathered from an adult who received the AZD1222 COVID-19 vaccine.

The chain joins TRBV19 to TRBJ1-3, with 9 bases matching TRBD1. The germline V gene has CDR1 LNHDA and CDR2 SQIVND (reference sequence). CDR3 length equals 14 residues. Germline trimming cut 10 bases from V and 1 base from J; bases unmatched to any gene: 5. CDR3 nucleotide sequence: TGTGCCACCCAACAGGGGGCTTCTGGAAACACCATATATTTT. Protein: CATQQGASGNTIYF.

This chain uses TRBV5-1 with TRBJ1-2; TRBD1 matches at 7 bases. The germline V gene encodes CDR1 SGHRS and CDR2 YFSETQ. The ends lost 3 bases at V and 0 bases at J; junction bases unmatched: 2. This CDR3 is 14 amino acids long. The CDR3 here is CASSWTGANYGYTF. The DNA for the CDR3 is TGCGCCAGCAGCTGGACAGGAGCTAACTATGGCTACACCTTC.

This chain links TRBV9 with TRBJ2-7; 7 bases fit TRBD1. Germline CDR1 and CDR2: SGDLS and YYNGEE. There are 14 residues in the CDR3. V was clipped by 4 bases and J by 2 bases; unmatched bases: 6. The CDR3 reads CASSPQQGAYEQYF. DNA of the CDR3: TGTGCCAGCAGCCCCCAGCAGGGGGCCTACGAGCAGTACTTC.

The chain carries TRBV9 and TRBJ2-1; 11 nucleotides match TRBD2. From germline, CDR1 is SGDLS and CDR2 YYNGEE. The CDR3 contains 16 residues. With 0 bases clipped from V and 3 bases from J, the junction kept 2 bases outside the gene matches. The CDR3 bases are TGTGCCAGCAGCGTAGGACTAGCGGGGAGCTACAATGAGCAGTTCTTC. It encodes CASSVGLAGSYNEQFF.

The chain joins TRBV19 to TRBJ1-1, with D unresolved. This CDR3 contains 12 residues. In germline, CDR1 is LNHDA, CDR2 SQIVND (reference sequence). V was shortened by 6 bases and J by 4 bases, with 9 bases between the two germline ends. The CDR3 sequence is CASRTNPTEAFF. The CDR3 coding sequence is TGTGCCAGTAGGACCAACCCCACTGAAGCTTTCTTT.

The chain combines TRBV6-1 with TRBJ2-4; 8 bases map to TRBD1. The CDR3 has 19 amino acids. CDR1 MNHNS and CDR2 SASEGT come from the germline V gene. The J segment lost 1 base and the V segment lost 4 bases, leaving 15 bases of the junction unmatched. The CDR3 DNA reads TGTGCCAGCAGTGGGGCGAGGACAGGGAGACCTTCGGCCAAAAACATTCAGTACTTC. Its protein is CASSGARTGRPSAKNIQYF.

CDR3 amino acids: CASSPSGPGRNSPLHF. DNA for the CDR3: TGCGCCAGCAGCCCATCGGGGCCAGGGAGAAATTCACCCCTCCACTTT. The rearrangement uses TRBV5-1 and TRBJ1-6, with D maybe TRBD1 (5 bases). This CDR3 has 16 residues. Per the germline V gene, CDR1 is SGHRS and CDR2 is YFSETQ. V was pared by 4 bases and J by 7 bases, with 18 bases between.